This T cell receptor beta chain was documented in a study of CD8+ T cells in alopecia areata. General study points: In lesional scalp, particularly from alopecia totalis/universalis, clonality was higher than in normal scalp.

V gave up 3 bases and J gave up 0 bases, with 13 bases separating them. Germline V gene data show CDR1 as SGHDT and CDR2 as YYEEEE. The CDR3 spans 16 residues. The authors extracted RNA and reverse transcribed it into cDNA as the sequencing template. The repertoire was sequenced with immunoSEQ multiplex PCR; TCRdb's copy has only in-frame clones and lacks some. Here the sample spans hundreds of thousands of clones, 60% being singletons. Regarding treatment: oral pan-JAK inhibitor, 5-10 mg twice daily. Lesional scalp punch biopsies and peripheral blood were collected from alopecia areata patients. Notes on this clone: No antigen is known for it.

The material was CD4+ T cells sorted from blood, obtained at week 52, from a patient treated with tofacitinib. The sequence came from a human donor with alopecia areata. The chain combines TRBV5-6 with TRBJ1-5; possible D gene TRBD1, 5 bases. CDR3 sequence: CASSSRGRSSNQPQHF. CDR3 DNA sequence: TGTGCCAGCAGCTCCCGGGGACGGAGTAGCAATCAGCCCCAGCATTTT.